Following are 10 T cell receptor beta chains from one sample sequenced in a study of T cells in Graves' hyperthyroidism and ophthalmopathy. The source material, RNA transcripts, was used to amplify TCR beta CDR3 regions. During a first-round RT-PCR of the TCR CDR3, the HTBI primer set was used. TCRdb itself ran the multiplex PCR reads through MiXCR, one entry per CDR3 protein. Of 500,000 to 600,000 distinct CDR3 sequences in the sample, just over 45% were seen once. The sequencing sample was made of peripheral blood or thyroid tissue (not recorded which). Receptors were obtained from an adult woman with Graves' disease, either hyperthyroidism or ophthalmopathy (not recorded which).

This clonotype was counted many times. The CDR3 region is CASSLGPLSYEQYF. CDR3 DNA: TGTGCCAGCAGCTTAGGGCCCCTCTCCTACGAGCAGTACTTC. The chain recombines TRBV7-8 with TRBJ2-7, with D unclear. Trimming left V 1 base short and J 0 bases short, with 7 bases between. The germline V gene has CDR1 SGHVS and CDR2 FQNEAQ. The CDR3 extends over 14 amino acids.

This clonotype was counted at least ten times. The CDR3 nucleotides are TGTGCCAGCAATGAACAGGAGGTAGGGGCTCAGCCCCAGCATTTT. Translated, it gives CASNEQEVGAQPQHF. The chain joins TRBV6-6 to TRBJ1-5; D might be TRBD1 (5 bases). The CDR3 has 15 amino acids. The V gene's germline CDR1 is MNHNY and CDR2 SVGAGI (reference sequence). V was cut by 7 bases and J by 6 bases, with 19 bases left in between.

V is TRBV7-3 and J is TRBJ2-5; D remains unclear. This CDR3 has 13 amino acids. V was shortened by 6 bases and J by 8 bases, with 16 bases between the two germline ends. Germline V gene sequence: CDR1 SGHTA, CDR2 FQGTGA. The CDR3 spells CASSWGGEKTQYF. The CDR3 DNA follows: TGTGCCAGCAGTTGGGGTGGGGAAAAAACCCAGTACTTC.

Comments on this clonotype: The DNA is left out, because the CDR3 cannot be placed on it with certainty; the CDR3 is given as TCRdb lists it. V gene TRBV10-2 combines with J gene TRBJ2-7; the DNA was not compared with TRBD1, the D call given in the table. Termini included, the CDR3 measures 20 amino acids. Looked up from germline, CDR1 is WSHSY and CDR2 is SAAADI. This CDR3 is CASSIYLCSVARHRDYEQYF.

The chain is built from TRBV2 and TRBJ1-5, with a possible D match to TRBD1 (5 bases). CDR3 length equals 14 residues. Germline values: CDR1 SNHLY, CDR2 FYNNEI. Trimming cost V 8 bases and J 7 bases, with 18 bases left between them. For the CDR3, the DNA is TGTGCCAGCGCTGGTAGGGGCCTAGGGCAGCCCCAGCATTTT. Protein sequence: CASAGRGLGQPQHF. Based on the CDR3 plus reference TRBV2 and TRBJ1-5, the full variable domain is EPEVTQTPSHQVTQMGQEVILRCVPISNHLYFYWYRQILGQKVEFLVSFYNNEISEKSEIFDDQFSVERPDGSNFTLKIRSTKLEDSAMYFCASAGRGLGQPQHFGDGTRLSIL.

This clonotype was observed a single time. The CDR3 nucleotides read TGTGCCAGCTCACCGGGGAAGGACCTCTATCAGCCCCAGCATTTT. Translation: CASSPGKDLYQPQHF. V usage is TRBV7-3 and J usage is TRBJ1-5; D uncertain. The ends were cut back, 8 bases at V and 5 bases at J, with 19 bases in the middle. The CDR3 sequence is 15 residues long. Germline CDR1 reads SGHTA; CDR2 reads FQGTGA. The full variable domain, in which reference TRBV7-3 and TRBJ1-5 provide the parts outside the CDR3, is GAGVSQTPSNKVTEKGKYVELRCDPISGHTALYWYRQSLGQGPEFLIYFQGTGAADDSGLPNDRFFAVRPEGSVSTLKIQRTERGDSAVYLCASSPGKDLYQPQHFGDGTRLSIL.

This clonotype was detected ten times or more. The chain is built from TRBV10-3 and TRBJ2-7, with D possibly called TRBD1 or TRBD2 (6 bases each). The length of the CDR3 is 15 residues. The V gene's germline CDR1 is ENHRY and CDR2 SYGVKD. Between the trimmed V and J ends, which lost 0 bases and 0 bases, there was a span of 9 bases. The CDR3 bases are TGTGCCATCAGTGAGTCGGGGGGCCTCTCCTACGAGCAGTACTTC. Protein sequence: CAISESGGLSYEQYF.

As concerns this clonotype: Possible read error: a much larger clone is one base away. CDR3 coding DNA: TGTGCCAGCAGCACTATAGCGGGAGGTAAAGAGCAGTACTTC. Translated, it gives CASSTIAGGKEQYF. The chain carries TRBV7-9 and TRBJ2-7; 10 bases fit TRBD2. J lost 7 bases, V lost 5 bases, and 8 bases had no gene match. The CDR3 covers 14 residues. Germline V gene sequence: CDR1 SEHNR, CDR2 FQNEAQ (reference sequence).

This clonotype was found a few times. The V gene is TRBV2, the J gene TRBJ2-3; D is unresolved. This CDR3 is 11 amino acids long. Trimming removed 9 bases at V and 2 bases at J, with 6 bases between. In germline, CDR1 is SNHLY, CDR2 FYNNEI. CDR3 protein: CARGNTDTQYF. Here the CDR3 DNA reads TGTGCCAGGGGCAACACAGATACGCAGTATTTT. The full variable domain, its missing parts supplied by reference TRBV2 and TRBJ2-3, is EPEVTQTPSHQVTQMGQEVILRCVPISNHLYFYWYRQILGQKVEFLVSFYNNEISEKSEIFDDQFSVERPDGSNFTLKIRSTKLEDSAMYFCARGNTDTQYFGPGTRLTVL.

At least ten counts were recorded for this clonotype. The CDR3 sequence: CASSPPRTPEKLFF. The DNA of the CDR3 is TGTGCCAGCAGTCCCCCACGGACCCCTGAAAAACTGTTTTTT. The chain is built from TRBV6-2 or TRBV6-3 and TRBJ1-4; the D is unclear. Trimming shortened V by 5 bases and J by 7 bases, and 14 bases separated the two germline ends. This CDR3 contains 14 residues. CDR1 MNHEY and CDR2 SVGEGT come from the germline V gene.